Below are 27 T cell receptor beta chains sequenced from a single sample in a study of regulatory T cells in long-lasting Graves disease. Libraries of TCR beta came from iRepertoire HTBI primers plus Arm-PCR of CDR3 regions. From the multiplex PCR reads, TCRdb called clonotypes with MiXCR, one entry per CDR3 protein. Altogether a few hundred thousand distinct CDR3 sequences are present, around an eighth being singletons, with the ten largest covering approximately 9.3%. Time point: newly diagnosed GD, antithyroid drugs for less than 3 months. Making the TCR library involved RNA that had been extracted from PBMCs. These data were likewise used in another study, on T cells in Graves' hyperthyroidism and ophthalmopathy.

This specimen consisted of peripheral blood mononuclear cells (PBMCs), obtained at new diagnosis, from a patient treated with antithyroid drugs. The receptors derive from a man aged 30 to 45 with Graves disease.

This clonotype was observed at least ten times. For the CDR3, the DNA is TGTGCCAGCAGTCCTAGGGGACGGTTTACCGGGGAGCTGTTTTTT. Its translation: CASSPRGRFTGELFF. V gene TRBV28 combines with J gene TRBJ2-2, with D perhaps matching TRBD1 or TRBD2 (5 bases each). This CDR3 is built from 15 residues. CDR1 is MDHEN and CDR2 is SYDVKM in the germline V gene. Trimming removed 5 bases at V and 5 bases at J, with 15 bases between.

V usage is TRBV5-1 and J usage is TRBJ1-2, with a tentative D call TRBD1 (5 bases). Germline V gene sequence: CDR1 SGHRS, CDR2 YFSETQ. Trimming left V 4 bases short and J 4 bases short, with 11 bases between. The CDR3 spans 13 residues. The CDR3 DNA sequence: TGCGCCAGCAGCCACGGGGGGGTCTATGGCTACACCTTC. Its translation: CASSHGGVYGYTF.

Concerning this clonotype: A read error may account for a junction end that differs from germline. The chain recombines TRBV2 with TRBJ2-5; 9 bases align to TRBD2. The germline gives CDR1 SNHLY, CDR2 FYNNEI. This CDR3 is built from 17 residues. The chain's CDR3 is CASSQVPRAGGGETQYF. The DNA of the CDR3 is TGCGCCAGCAGCCAAGTTCCGCGAGCGGGGGGAGGGGAGACCCAGTACTTC.

This clonotype has more than one count but fewer than ten. The chain links TRBV12-5 to TRBJ2-1, with D perhaps given as TRBD1 or TRBD2 (5 bases each). The CDR3 has 13 amino acids. Germline CDR1 LGHNT, CDR2 FRNRAP. Trimming pared 2 bases from V and 10 bases from J, leaving 12 bases between. CDR3 amino acids: CASGLFLRDEQFF. The CDR3 nucleotides are TGTGCTAGTGGTTTGTTCCTTCGGGACGAGCAGTTCTTC.

CDR3 coding DNA: TGTGCCACCACTAAGGGCCGGAATACTGAAGCTTTCTTT. Protein sequence: CATTKGRNTEAFF. The V call is TRBV24-1, the J call TRBJ1-1; D remains unclear. The CDR3 runs 13 residues. V lost 8 bases to trimming and J lost 5 bases, with 14 bases between them. Germline-derived CDR1 and CDR2 are KGHDR and SFDVKD.

This clonotype was observed at least ten times. The chain joins TRBV24-1 to TRBJ2-3; D gene unclear. The V end lost 7 bases, the J end lost 2 bases, and 9 bases lay between the germline ends. Germline CDR1 is KGHDR and CDR2 is SFDVKD. The CDR3 is 13 residues long. The CDR3 loop is CATSHPNTDTQYF. In nucleotides, the CDR3 is TGTGCCACCAGCCATCCAAACACAGATACGCAGTATTTT.

This clonotype was detected ten times or more. This chain links TRBV7-9 with TRBJ2-1; D is undetermined. V lost 0 bases and J 10 bases, leaving 4 bases between the germline ends. The germline V gene encodes CDR1 SEHNR and CDR2 FQNEAQ (reference sequence). The CDR3 length is 11 residues. CDR3 sequence reads: CASSLAREQFF. The CDR3 DNA sequence: TGTGCCAGCAGCTTAGCGCGGGAGCAGTTCTTC.

The chain uses TRBV18 and TRBJ2-7; a possible D gene is TRBD2 (6 bases). Per the germline V gene, CDR1 is KGHSH and CDR2 is LQKENI. CDR3 length: 14 amino acids. With 8 bases removed from V and 5 bases from J, the gap between germline ends came to 19 bases. The chain's CDR3 is CASSPQGAGNEQYF. DNA of the CDR3: TGTGCCAGCAGCCCCCAGGGAGCGGGCAACGAGCAGTACTTC. Based on the CDR3 plus reference TRBV18 and TRBJ2-7, the full variable domain is NAGVMQNPRHLVRRRGQEARLRCSPMKGHSHVYWYRQLPEEGLKFMVYLQKENIIDESGMPKERFSAEFPKEGPSILRIQQVVRGDSAAYFCASSPQGAGNEQYFGPGTRLTVT.

This clonotype was recorded many times. The gene calls are TRBV12-3 or TRBV12-4 and TRBJ2-5; D call uncertain. Trimming removed 1 base from V and 2 bases from J, with 11 bases in between. This CDR3 spans 15 amino acids. The CDR3 here is CASSLDAAAQETQYF. The CDR3 nucleotides read TGTGCCAGCAGTTTAGATGCGGCAGCGCAAGAGACCCAGTACTTC.

This clonotype was counted at least ten times. This chain uses TRBV2 with TRBJ2-7, with a weak D call TRBD2 (5 bases). V was pared by 6 bases and J by 3 bases, with 12 bases between. CDR3 length: 13 residues. Per the germline V gene, CDR1 is SNHLY and CDR2 is FYNNEI. The CDR3 DNA is TGTGCCAGCAGCCGGGGTCCCCTCTACGAGCAGTACTTC. Its translation: CASSRGPLYEQYF.

This clonotype showed up just a few times. The chain is built from TRBV20-1 and TRBJ1-4, with TRBD1 matching over 9 bases. CDR3 length equals 15 residues. The V segment lost 1 base and the J segment 6 bases; nucleotides outside the gene matches: 6. Germline V gene data show CDR1 as DFQATT and CDR2 as SNEGSKA (reference sequence). This chain's CDR3 is CSARGGTGSYEKLFF. CDR3 nucleotides: TGCAGTGCTAGAGGGGGGACAGGGAGCTATGAAAAACTGTTTTTT.

This clonotype was counted at least ten times. The chain is built from TRBV12-3 or TRBV12-4 and TRBJ1-5; D is perhaps TRBD1 (5 bases). V was pared by 2 bases and J by 5 bases, with 13 bases between. The CDR3 runs to 15 residues. The CDR3 here is CASSLRTGGDQPQHF. Written as DNA, the CDR3 is TGTGCCAGCAGTTTAAGGACTGGAGGGGATCAGCCCCAGCATTTT.

This clonotype was found many times. The J gene is TRBJ2-5, the V gene TRBV27, with a tentative D call TRBD1 (6 bases). The CDR3 has 15 amino acids. Germline V gene lookup returns CDR1 MNHEY and CDR2 SMNVEV (reference sequence). The V gene lost 0 bases and the J gene lost 5 bases, with 13 bases spanning the gap. CDR3 in amino acids: CASSLSAGQGETQYF. DNA of the CDR3: TGTGCCAGCAGTTTATCGGCAGGGCAGGGGGAGACCCAGTACTTC.

This clonotype showed up many times. The chain recombines TRBV28 with TRBJ1-1, with TRBD1 as a possible D gene (6 bases). V lost 5 bases and J 1 base, leaving 17 bases between the germline ends. Germline V gives CDR1 MDHEN, CDR2 SYDVKM. This CDR3 is built from 16 residues. CDR3 protein: CASSLTSGTQNTEAFF. CDR3 coding DNA: TGTGCCAGCAGTCTTACTTCCGGGACACAGAACACTGAAGCTTTCTTT.

This sequence joins TRBV9 and TRBJ2-5; 8 bases align to TRBD2. The DNA end favors TRBJ2-1, so the J call may be wrong. Germline lookup yields CDR1 SGDLS and CDR2 YYNGEE. The CDR3 extends over 15 amino acids. Here the CDR3 DNA reads TGTGCCAGCAGCGCGGTGACTAGCGCCGCCAATGAGCAGTTCTTC. It yields the protein CASSAVTSAANEQFF.

This clonotype was counted many times. The rearrangement links TRBV11-2 to TRBJ1-1; 8 bases match TRBD1. Germline CDR1 and CDR2: SGHAT and FQNNGV. Germline trimming cut 0 bases from V and 10 bases from J; bases unmatched to any gene: 1. The CDR3 contains 12 residues. The CDR3 nucleotides read TGTGCCAGCAGCTTAGAGCAGGGGGCAGCTTTCTTT. Translation: CASSLEQGAAFF. Complete variable domain (other parts from reference TRBV11-2 and TRBJ1-1): EAGVAQSPRYKIIEKRQSVAFWCNPISGHATLYWYQQILGQGPKLLIQFQNNGVVDDSQLPKDRFSAERLKGVDSTLKIQPAKLEDSAVYLCASSLEQGAAFFGQGTRLTVV.

Only a few counts were recorded for this clonotype. This may be a read error, as it is one base from a much larger clone. The V and J genes are TRBV2 and TRBJ2-3; D possibly corresponds to TRBD2 (6 bases). The CDR3 runs 15 residues. Germline loops: CDR1 SNHLY, CDR2 FYNNEI. V was trimmed by 11 bases and J by 0 bases, leaving 18 bases between them. The CDR3 bases are TGTGCCGGCAACGGGGACGGGACTAGCACAGATACGCAGTATTTT. Amino acid sequence: CAGNGDGTSTDTQYF.

This clonotype showed up many times. The V and J genes are TRBV7-2 and TRBJ2-5, with a weak D call TRBD2 (5 bases). The V and J ends lost 1 base and 5 bases respectively, with 14 bases between them. This CDR3 is built from 15 residues. Germline-derived CDR1 and CDR2 are SGHTA and FQGNSA. The CDR3 region is CASSLGTGRRETQYF. The CDR3 DNA sequence: TGTGCCAGCAGCTTAGGAACGGGGAGACGGGAGACCCAGTACTTC. The full variable domain, its missing parts supplied by reference TRBV7-2 and TRBJ2-5, is GAGVSQSPSNKVTEKGKDVELRCDPISGHTALYWYRQSLGQGLEFLIYFQGNSAPDKSGLPSDRFSAERTGGSVSTLTIQRTQQEDSAVYLCASSLGTGRRETQYFGPGTRLLVL.

This clonotype was recorded many times. The V gene is TRBV10-1, the J gene TRBJ2-3; D remains ambiguous. The germline gives CDR1 WNHNN, CDR2 SYGVQD (reference sequence). V was cut by 3 bases and J by 0 bases, with 10 bases left in between. The CDR3 has 15 amino acids. The CDR3 coding sequence is TGCGCCAGCAGTGAAGGGATGCTAAGCACAGATACGCAGTATTTT. It yields the protein CASSEGMLSTDTQYF.

A few counts support this clonotype. The chain joins TRBV29-1 to TRBJ1-1; the match to TRBD1 covers 10 bases. Germline assignment: CDR1 SQVTM and CDR2 ANQGSEA. CDR3 length: 15 amino acids. V lost 3 bases to trimming and J lost 0 bases; unmatched junction nucleotides: 4. The CDR3 loop reads CSVDGTGDMNTEAFF. In DNA, the CDR3 is TGCAGCGTTGATGGGACAGGGGATATGAACACTGAAGCTTTCTTT.

This clonotype has a count of ten or more. The V gene is TRBV12-3 or TRBV12-4, the J gene TRBJ1-1; tentative D call: TRBD1 (6 bases). Trimming left V 6 bases short and J 5 bases short, with 13 bases between. The CDR3 has 13 residues. CDR3 residues: CASSKGGTTEAFF. In nucleotides, the CDR3 is TGTGCCAGCAGCAAGGGGGGTACGACTGAAGCTTTCTTT.

The genes are TRBV12-3 or TRBV12-4 and TRBJ2-7, with 8 bases that match TRBD2. Germline trimming cut 3 bases from V and 3 bases from J; bases unmatched to any gene: 4. The CDR3 loop spans 14 amino acids. The CDR3 loop reads CASSFQRELYEQYF. The DNA of the CDR3 is TGTGCCAGCAGTTTCCAGCGGGAGCTCTACGAGCAGTACTTC.

There are a few counts of this clonotype. A read error may be the cause here, since a much bigger clone is one base away. This likely comes from a read error, as the CDR3 has no conserved phenylalanine or tryptophan at its end. The chain links TRBV2 to TRBJ2-7, with D uncertain. The CDR3 covers 14 residues. CDR1 and CDR2 (germline): SNHLY, FYNNEI. Deletions cut 8 bases from V and 0 bases from J, with 14 bases between. The CDR3 region has the DNA TGTGCCAGCGCCCCGTTGGTGAGCTCCTACGAGCAGTACCTC. Amino acid sequence: CASAPLVSSYEQYL.

Turning to this clonotype: This may stem from a read error, because a much larger clone lies one nucleotide away. CDR3 region: CSARDCRAGASDTQYF. The CDR3 DNA sequence: TGCAGTGCTAGAGATTGCAGAGCGGGAGCTTCAGATACGCAGTATTTT. The gene calls are TRBV20-1 and TRBJ2-3, with 8 bases aligning to TRBD2. Germline CDR1 and CDR2: DFQATT and SNEGSKA (reference sequence). J gave up 4 bases and V 0 bases, and 9 bases lay outside the gene matches. The CDR3 has 16 amino acids.

This clonotype has at least ten counts. The V and J genes are TRBV10-3 and TRBJ2-2, with a possible D match to TRBD1 (6 bases). From germline, CDR1 is ENHRY and CDR2 SYGVKD. The CDR3 extends over 17 amino acids. V gave up 7 bases and J gave up 5 bases, with 23 bases separating them. The CDR3 spells CAINQGMRTPTTGELFF. Here the CDR3 DNA reads TGTGCCATCAACCAGGGGATGAGGACTCCCACTACCGGGGAGCTGTTTTTT.

As regards this clonotype: This may stem from a read error, because a much larger clone lies one nucleotide away. This rearrangement joins TRBV27 to TRBJ2-1, with a tentative D call TRBD2 (6 bases). The CDR3 length is 15 residues. From germline, CDR1 is MNHEY and CDR2 SMNVEV (reference sequence). The CDR3 protein is CASSRGTSSCNEQFF. In DNA form, the CDR3 reads TGTGCCAGCAGCCGAGGGACTTCTTCCTGCAATGAGCAGTTCTTC.

Concerning this clonotype: A read error may be the cause here, since a much bigger clone is one base away. V usage is TRBV13 and J usage is TRBJ2-3; TRBD2 aligns across 10 bases. This CDR3 contains 17 residues. The germline V gene has CDR1 PRHDT and CDR2 FYEKMQ (reference sequence). After removal of 3 bases from V and 0 bases from J, the junction contained 6 bases not matched to a gene. CDR3: CASSLGLAGASTDTQYF. The CDR3 DNA follows: TGTGCCAGCAGCTTGGGTCTAGCGGGGGCTAGCACAGATACGCAGTATTTT.